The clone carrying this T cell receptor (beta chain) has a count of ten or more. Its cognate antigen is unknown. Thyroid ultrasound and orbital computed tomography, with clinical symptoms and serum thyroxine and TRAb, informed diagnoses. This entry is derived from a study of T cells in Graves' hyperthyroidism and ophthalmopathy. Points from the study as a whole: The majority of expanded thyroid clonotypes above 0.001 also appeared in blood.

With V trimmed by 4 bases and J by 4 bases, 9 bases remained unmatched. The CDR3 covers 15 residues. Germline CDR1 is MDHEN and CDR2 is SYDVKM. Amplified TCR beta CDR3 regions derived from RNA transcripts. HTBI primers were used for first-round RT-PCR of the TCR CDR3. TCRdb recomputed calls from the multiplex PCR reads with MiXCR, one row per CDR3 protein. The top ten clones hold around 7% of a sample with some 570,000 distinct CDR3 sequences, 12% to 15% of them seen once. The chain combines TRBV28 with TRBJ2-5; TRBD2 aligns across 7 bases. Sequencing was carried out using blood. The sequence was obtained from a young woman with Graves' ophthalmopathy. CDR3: CASSSPGGGVETQYF. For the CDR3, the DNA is TGTGCCAGCAGTTCCCCCGGGGGAGGGGTAGAGACCCAGTACTTC.